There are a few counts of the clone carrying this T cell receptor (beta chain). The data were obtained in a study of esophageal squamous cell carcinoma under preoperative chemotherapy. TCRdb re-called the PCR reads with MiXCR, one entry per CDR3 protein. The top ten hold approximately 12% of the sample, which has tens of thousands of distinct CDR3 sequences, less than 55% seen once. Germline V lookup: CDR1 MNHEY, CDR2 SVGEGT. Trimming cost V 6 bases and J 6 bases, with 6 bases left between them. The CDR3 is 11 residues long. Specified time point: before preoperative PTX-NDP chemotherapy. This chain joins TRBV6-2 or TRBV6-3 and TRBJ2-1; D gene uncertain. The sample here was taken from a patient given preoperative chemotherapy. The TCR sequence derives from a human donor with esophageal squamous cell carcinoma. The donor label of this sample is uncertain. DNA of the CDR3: TGTGCCAGCAGCCCTGGCAATGAGCAGTTCTTC. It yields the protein CASSPGNEQFF.